This entry lists 20 T cell receptor beta chains sequenced from one sample in a study of a mutant IDH1 vaccine in newly diagnosed glioma. Method: immunoSEQ multiplex PCR; TCRdb's copy keeps in-frame clones and lacks some. Here the sample spans some 30,000 clones, 80% to 90% being singletons. These receptors have no known antigen. The time point here: week 5, during vaccination. Topical imiquimod accompanied each vaccine dose, which consisted of 300 ug of mutant IDH1 20-mer peptide. The sample here was PBMCs, taken from a glioma patient whose treatment included an IDH1 peptide vaccine. The receptors come from a man aged 18-30 years with glioma.

The V gene is TRBV30, the J gene TRBJ2-7; TRBD1 matches at 9 bases. The V segment lost 3 bases and the J segment 0 bases; nucleotides outside the gene matches: 15. Germline assignment: CDR1 GTSNPN and CDR2 SVGIG (reference sequence). The CDR3 length is 18 residues. The DNA for the CDR3 is TGTGCCTGGAGCGGGCTTTTTGACCGGGACAGGGTCTCCTACGAGCAGTACTTC. Its protein is CAWSGLFDRDRVSYEQYF.

V gene TRBV19 combines with J gene TRBJ1-5; tentatively, D is TRBD1 (5 bases). Germline V gives CDR1 LNHDA, CDR2 SQIVND (reference sequence). CDR3 length equals 13 residues. Deletions cut 11 bases from V and 4 bases from J, with 15 bases between. CDR3 loop: CAGGDFRNQPQHF. Written as DNA, the CDR3 is TGTGCCGGCGGGGACTTCAGGAATCAGCCCCAGCATTTT.

The chain uses TRBV19 and TRBJ1-2; D perhaps matches TRBD1 (6 bases). This CDR3 has 15 residues. Germline assignment: CDR1 LNHDA and CDR2 SQIVND (reference sequence). With 1 base removed from V and 5 bases from J, the gap between germline ends came to 14 bases. CDR3 protein: CASSIAAAGEYGYTF. The CDR3 region has the DNA TGTGCCAGTAGTATAGCGGCGGCAGGGGAATATGGCTACACCTTC.

The chain is built from TRBV6-5 and TRBJ1-4, with 9 bases identical to TRBD1. The CDR3 is 14 amino acids. Unmatched junction bases numbered 3, after V lost 0 bases and J lost 10 bases. The germline V gene encodes CDR1 MNHEY and CDR2 SVGAGI. The CDR3 reads CASSYSGQGAKLFF. CDR3 sequence (DNA): TGTGCCAGCAGTTACTCGGGACAGGGTGCAAAACTGTTTTTT.

This sequence joins TRBV6-5 and TRBJ1-2, with a weak D call TRBD1 (5 bases). This CDR3 spans 14 amino acids. Deletions cut 8 bases from V and 1 base from J, with 14 bases between. Germline-derived CDR1 and CDR2 are MNHEY and SVGAGI. The CDR3 bases are TGTGCCAGCCGCCAGGGCGGGAGTAACTATGGCTACACCTTC. This codes for CASRQGGSNYGYTF.

V is TRBV7-2 and J is TRBJ2-7; D may be TRBD1 (5 bases). V gave up 3 bases and J gave up 3 bases, with 9 bases separating them. The CDR3 runs to 13 residues. From germline, CDR1 is SGHTA and CDR2 FQGNSA. CDR3: CASSFGRDYEQYF. CDR3 in DNA: TGTGCCAGCAGCTTTGGCAGGGACTACGAGCAGTACTTC.

The genes are TRBV5-6 and TRBJ1-1; no reliable D call. CDR3 length equals 15 residues. Trimming shortened V by 0 bases and J by 0 bases, and 9 bases separated the two germline ends. Germline V gene lookup returns CDR1 SGHDT and CDR2 YYEEEE. The CDR3 sequence is CASSLVSPMNTEAFF. The CDR3 DNA reads TGTGCCAGCAGCTTGGTGTCGCCCATGAACACTGAAGCTTTCTTT.

The chain combines TRBV30 with TRBJ2-7; D tentatively reads TRBD1 or TRBD2 (5 bases each). The CDR3 totals 14 residues. Germline lookup yields CDR1 GTSNPN and CDR2 SVGIG (reference sequence). V shed 2 bases and J shed 0 bases, with 11 bases lying between them. CDR3 coding DNA: TGTGCCTGGAGTCTCGGTGGGGGCTCCTACGAGCAGTACTTC. It yields the protein CAWSLGGGSYEQYF.

The sample holds a few counts of this clone. V gene TRBV29-1 combines with J gene TRBJ2-5; D is possibly TRBD1 or TRBD2 (5 bases each). The CDR3 is 18 amino acids. Looked up from germline, CDR1 is SQVTM and CDR2 is ANQGSEA. Deletions cut 7 bases from V and 5 bases from J, with 32 bases between. CDR3 coding DNA: TGCAGCGCGTACGGGCTGGCCGAAACCGGGGCCGCTCGGGAGACCCAGTACTTC. The encoded protein is CSAYGLAETGAARETQYF.

The chain uses TRBV28 and TRBJ2-7; D is perhaps TRBD1 or TRBD2 (7 bases each). In germline, CDR1 is MDHEN, CDR2 SYDVKM. V shed 3 bases and J shed 5 bases, with 20 bases lying between them. This CDR3 has 16 residues. The DNA of the CDR3 is TGTGCCAGCAGTTTCCAAAACCAGGGGGGGGAGAACGAGCAGTACTTC. This encodes CASSFQNQGGENEQYF.

This clone has a single count. The chain recombines TRBV4-2 with TRBJ1-1, with D perhaps matching TRBD1 (5 bases). The CDR3 totals 15 residues. The V gene's germline CDR1 is LGHNA and CDR2 YNFKEQ. V was trimmed by 0 bases and J by 0 bases, leaving 8 bases between them. The CDR3 loop is CASSQDTGLNTEAFF. The CDR3 DNA follows: TGTGCCAGCAGCCAAGATACGGGGCTGAACACTGAAGCTTTCTTT.

The chain employs TRBV30 and TRBJ2-6, with D hard to call. Germline loops: CDR1 GTSNPN, CDR2 SVGIG (reference sequence). The germline V and J ends were trimmed by 4 bases and 2 bases, with 15 bases remaining between them. This CDR3 has 16 amino acids. CDR3 bases: TGTGCCTGGACAGAGGTCGAATATGCTGGGGCCAACGTCCTGACTTTC. Protein: CAWTEVEYAGANVLTF.

The rearrangement links TRBV5-6 to TRBJ2-6; 11 nucleotides match TRBD1. Unmatched junction bases numbered 7, after V lost 4 bases and J lost 1 base. The CDR3 totals 18 residues. Germline V gene sequence: CDR1 SGHDT, CDR2 YYEEEE. This CDR3 reads CASSLWTGGSSGANVLTF. The CDR3 DNA reads as TGTGCCAGCAGCCTATGGACAGGGGGCTCGTCTGGGGCCAACGTCCTGACTTTC.

The chain links TRBV29-1 to TRBJ1-1; D remains unclear. Germline CDR1 is SQVTM and CDR2 is ANQGSEA. The CDR3 has 13 residues. The V gene lost 3 bases and the J gene lost 6 bases, with 14 bases spanning the gap. CDR3 in amino acids: CSVEYRAGSEAFF. The DNA for the CDR3 is TGCAGCGTTGAGTACCGAGCGGGTTCTGAAGCTTTCTTT.

This chain joins TRBV2 and TRBJ2-7, with 9 positions matching TRBD1. With V trimmed by 6 bases and J by 5 bases, 8 bases remained unmatched. This CDR3 spans 14 amino acids. From germline, CDR1 is SNHLY and CDR2 FYNNEI. The CDR3 loop reads CASSQGQGFHEQYF. CDR3 DNA sequence: TGTGCCAGCAGCCAGGGACAGGGTTTTCACGAGCAGTACTTC.

The gene calls are TRBV30 and TRBJ2-7; TRBD1 matches 8 bases. V trimming: 0 bases; J trimming: 6 bases; junction bases outside the gene matches: 7. Germline CDR1 reads GTSNPN; CDR2 reads SVGIG (reference sequence). This CDR3 comprises 14 residues. The CDR3 protein is CAWSVGQGASEQYF. The CDR3 nucleotides are TGTGCCTGGAGTGTAGGCCAGGGGGCAAGCGAGCAGTACTTC. The full variable domain, rest sourced from reference TRBV30 and TRBJ2-7, is SQTIHQWPATLVQPVGSPLSLECTVEGTSNPNLYWYRQAAGRGLQLLFYSVGIGQISSEVPQNLSASRPQDRQFILSSKKLLLSDSGFYLCAWSVGQGASEQYFGPGTRLTVT.

The rearrangement uses TRBV9 and TRBJ2-1; TRBD2 agrees at 7 bases. The CDR3 length is 16 residues. Losses at the gene ends were 0 bases for V and 9 bases for J; bases not matched to a gene: 12. Germline V gives CDR1 SGDLS, CDR2 YYNGEE. The CDR3 coding sequence is TGTGCCAGCAGCGTAGATGGAGGGAGGGCCCTCGGTGAGCAGTTCTTC. Its protein is CASSVDGGRALGEQFF.

The chain is built from TRBV7-2 and TRBJ2-7; 10 bases are a match to TRBD1. V lost 5 bases, J lost 5 bases, and 6 bases stayed unmatched. Germline CDR1 and CDR2: SGHTA and FQGNSA. The CDR3 runs 14 residues. CDR3 loop: CASSLRQGAHEQYF. In nucleotides, the CDR3 is TGTGCCAGCAGCCTCCGACAGGGGGCCCACGAGCAGTACTTC. Together with reference TRBV7-2 and TRBJ2-7, the CDR3 gives the full variable domain: GAGVSQSPSNKVTEKGKDVELRCDPISGHTALYWYRQSLGQGLEFLIYFQGNSAPDKSGLPSDRFSAERTGGSVSTLTIQRTQQEDSAVYLCASSLRQGAHEQYFGPGTRLTVT.

This sequence joins TRBV30 and TRBJ1-1; D call uncertain. The CDR3 extends over 13 amino acids. Germline lookup yields CDR1 GTSNPN and CDR2 SVGIG (reference sequence). The V and J ends lost 2 bases and 0 bases respectively, with 7 bases between them. The CDR3 nucleotides read TGTGCCTGGAGTTCGGGGTTGAACACTGAAGCTTTCTTT. Protein: CAWSSGLNTEAFF. The full variable domain, in which reference TRBV30 and TRBJ1-1 provide the parts outside the CDR3, is SQTIHQWPATLVQPVGSPLSLECTVEGTSNPNLYWYRQAAGRGLQLLFYSVGIGQISSEVPQNLSASRPQDRQFILSSKKLLLSDSGFYLCAWSSGLNTEAFFGQGTRLTVV.

This clone was counted only a few times. The chain combines TRBV13 with TRBJ1-5; D is undetermined. The CDR3 totals 14 residues. V was pared by 0 bases and J by 3 bases, with 6 bases between. Germline CDR1 and CDR2: PRHDT and FYEKMQ (reference sequence). For the CDR3, the DNA is TGTGCCAGCAGCTTAGGACAGTACAATCAGCCCCAGCATTTT. Translation: CASSLGQYNQPQHF. Using reference TRBV13 and TRBJ1-5 for the parts outside the CDR3, the full variable domain is AAGVIQSPRHLIKEKRETATLKCYPIPRHDTVYWYQQGPGQDPQFLISFYEKMQSDKGSIPDRFSAQQFSDYHSELNMSSLELGDSALYFCASSLGQYNQPQHFGDGTRLSIL.